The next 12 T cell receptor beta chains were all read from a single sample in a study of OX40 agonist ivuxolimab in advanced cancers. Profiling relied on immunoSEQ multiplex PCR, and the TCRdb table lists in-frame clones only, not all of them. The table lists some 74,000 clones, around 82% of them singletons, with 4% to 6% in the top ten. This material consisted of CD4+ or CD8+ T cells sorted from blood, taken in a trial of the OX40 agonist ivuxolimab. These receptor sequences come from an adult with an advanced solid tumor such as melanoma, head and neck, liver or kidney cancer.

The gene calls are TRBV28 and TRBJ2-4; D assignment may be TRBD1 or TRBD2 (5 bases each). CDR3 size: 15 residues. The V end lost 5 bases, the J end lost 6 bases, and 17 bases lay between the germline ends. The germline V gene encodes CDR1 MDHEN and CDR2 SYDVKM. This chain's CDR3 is CASSDPQGRRNIQYF. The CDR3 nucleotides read TGTGCCAGCAGTGACCCTCAGGGACGGAGAAACATTCAGTACTTC.

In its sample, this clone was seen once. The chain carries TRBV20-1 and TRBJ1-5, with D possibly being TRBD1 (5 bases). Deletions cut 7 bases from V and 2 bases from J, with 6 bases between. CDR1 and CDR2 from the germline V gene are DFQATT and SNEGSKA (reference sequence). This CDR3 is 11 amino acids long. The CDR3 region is CSVGGNQPQHF. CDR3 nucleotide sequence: TGCAGTGTGGGGGGCAATCAGCCCCAGCATTTT.

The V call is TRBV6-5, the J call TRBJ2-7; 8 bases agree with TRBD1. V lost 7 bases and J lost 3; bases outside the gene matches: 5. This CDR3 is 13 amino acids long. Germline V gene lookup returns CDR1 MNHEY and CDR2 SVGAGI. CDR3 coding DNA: TGTGCCAGCACCGGAGACAGGGGCTACGAGCAGTACTTC. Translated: CASTGDRGYEQYF.

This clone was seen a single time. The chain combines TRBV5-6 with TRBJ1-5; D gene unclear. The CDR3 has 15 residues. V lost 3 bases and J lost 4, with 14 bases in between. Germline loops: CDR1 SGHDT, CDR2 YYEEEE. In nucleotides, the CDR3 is TGTGCCAGCAGCTCCCTGCGGAAGGCAAATCAGCCCCAGCATTTT. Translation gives CASSSLRKANQPQHF.

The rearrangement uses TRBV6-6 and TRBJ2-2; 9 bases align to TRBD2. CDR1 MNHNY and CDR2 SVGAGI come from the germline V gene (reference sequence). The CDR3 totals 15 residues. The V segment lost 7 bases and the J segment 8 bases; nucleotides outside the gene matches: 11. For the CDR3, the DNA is TGTGCCAGCAACTGGGCTAGCGGGATGAGTGGGGAGCTGTTTTTT. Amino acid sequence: CASNWASGMSGELFF.

CDR3 sequence (DNA): TGTGCCAGCAGCGCCGGACGGAATATTAACTATGGCTACACCTTC. Protein: CASSAGRNINYGYTF. The chain uses TRBV9 and TRBJ1-2; no reliable D call. This CDR3 contains 15 residues. The germline V and J ends were trimmed by 3 bases and 1 base, with 13 bases remaining between them. Germline CDR1 SGDLS, CDR2 YYNGEE.

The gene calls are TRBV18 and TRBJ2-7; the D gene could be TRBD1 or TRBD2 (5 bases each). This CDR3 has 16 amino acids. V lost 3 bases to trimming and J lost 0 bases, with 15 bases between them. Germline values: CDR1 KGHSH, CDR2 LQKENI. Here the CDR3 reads CASSPTSGRSSYEQYF. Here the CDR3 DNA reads TGTGCCAGCTCACCGACTTCGGGACGGAGCTCCTACGAGCAGTACTTC.

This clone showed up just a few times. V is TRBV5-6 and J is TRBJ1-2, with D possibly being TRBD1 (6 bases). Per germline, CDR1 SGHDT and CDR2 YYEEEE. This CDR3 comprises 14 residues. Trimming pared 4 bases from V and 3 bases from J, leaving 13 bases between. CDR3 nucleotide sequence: TGTGCCAGCAGCGCCAGGGGTTTCGACTATGGCTACACCTTC. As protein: CASSARGFDYGYTF.

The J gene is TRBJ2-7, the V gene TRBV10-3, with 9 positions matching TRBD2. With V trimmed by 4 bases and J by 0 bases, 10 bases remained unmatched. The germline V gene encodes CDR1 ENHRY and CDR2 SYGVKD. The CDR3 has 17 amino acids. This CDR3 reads CAISAETSGRSSYEQYF. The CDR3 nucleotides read TGTGCCATCAGTGCAGAGACTAGCGGTAGGAGCTCCTACGAGCAGTACTTC.

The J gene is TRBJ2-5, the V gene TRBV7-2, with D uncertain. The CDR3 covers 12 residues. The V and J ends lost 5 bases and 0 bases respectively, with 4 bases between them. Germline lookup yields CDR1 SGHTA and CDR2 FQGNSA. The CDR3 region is CASSPYQETQYF. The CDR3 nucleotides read TGTGCCAGCAGCCCGTACCAAGAGACCCAGTACTTC.

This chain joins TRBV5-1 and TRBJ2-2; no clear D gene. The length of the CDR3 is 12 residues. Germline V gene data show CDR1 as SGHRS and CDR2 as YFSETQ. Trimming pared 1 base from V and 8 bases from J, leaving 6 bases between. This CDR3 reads CASSLLQGELFF. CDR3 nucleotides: TGCGCCAGCAGCTTGTTACAAGGGGAGCTGTTTTTT.

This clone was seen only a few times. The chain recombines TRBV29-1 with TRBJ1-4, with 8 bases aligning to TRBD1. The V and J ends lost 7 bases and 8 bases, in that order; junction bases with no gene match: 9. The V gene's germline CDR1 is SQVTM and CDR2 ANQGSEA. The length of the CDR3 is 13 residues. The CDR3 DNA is TGCAGCGCCCAGGGGGCGTCGAGCGAAAAACTGTTTTTT. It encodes CSAQGASSEKLFF.